The sequence of this T cell receptor beta chain was determined in a study of T cell repertoires in cytomegalovirus infection. Whole-study findings and limits: HLA-C-restricted CMV-specific TCR beta clonotypes prevailed in the ex vivo response. Summed public TCR beta family frequency identified CMV carriers bearing the relevant HLA.

MiXCR, run by TCRdb on the reads, gives a single entry per CDR3 protein. This table has about half a million distinct CDR3 sequences, 33% appearing once. V was clipped by 8 bases and J by 9 bases; unmatched bases: 10. Per the germline V gene, CDR1 is MNHNS and CDR2 is SASEGT. The CDR3 totals 14 residues. This clonotype showed up just a few times. Its antigen is undetermined. The origin of this receptor is a human donor in good health (CMV status not recorded). Some clones in this sample may be carry-over from other donors' samples. This chain links TRBV6-1 with TRBJ2-1; 10 nucleotides agree with TRBD2. Sequencing used cultured PBMCs, obtained from culture after CMV antigen stimulation. DNA for the CDR3: TGTGCCAGCCGGCAGCGGGAGGGTTACGGTGAGCAGTTCTTC. It encodes CASRQREGYGEQFF.